The source of this T cell receptor beta chain is a study of blood T cell repertoires in COVID-19. Germline V gives CDR1 LGHDT, CDR2 YNNKEL (reference sequence). V shed 1 base and J shed 3 bases, with 15 bases lying between them. This CDR3 has 16 residues. The protocol was immunoSEQ multiplex PCR, while the TCRdb copy is restricted to in-frame clones and leaves out a portion. The sample consists of tens of thousands of clones, 86% of them appearing once. This chain uses TRBV3-1 (or the pseudogene TRBV3-2) with TRBJ1-2, with D possibly TRBD1 on 6 matching bases. This TCR was recovered from a woman older than 75 with acute or convalescent COVID-19. Sequences were obtained from peripheral blood. CDR3 nucleotide sequence: TGTGCCAGCAGCCAAGCCTCCAGGGGAACTTACTATGGCTACACCTTC. This sequence encodes CASSQASRGTYYGYTF.